This T cell receptor (beta chain) was profiled in a study of PD-1 blockade in mismatch repair-deficient tumors. Looking at the study overall: Patients had 12 mismatch repair-deficient cancer types, all previously treated and progressing. General observations from the study: Tumor-resident clones, often undetectable pretreatment in blood, expanded then contracted after pembrolizumab.

About this clone itself: Its antigen remains unknown.

PCR or immunohistochemistry showed mismatch repair deficiency in every enrolled patient. TCRs were sequenced from a few patients responding to pembrolizumab. This table comes from immunoSEQ multiplex PCR, and its TCRdb copy is limited to in-frame clones, with some not included. Seen here are approximately 120,000 clones, about 86% observed once, and the top ten hold approximately 13%. The CDR3 contains 15 residues. V gave up 0 bases and J gave up 0 bases, with 7 bases separating them. CDR1 is MNHNY, CDR2 SVGAGI, per germline (reference sequence). The sequence derives from an adult with mismatch repair-deficient cancer. The source was peripheral blood, collected 44 weeks after starting pembrolizumab. The rearrangement joins TRBV6-6 to TRBJ2-3; D ambiguous. The CDR3 loop reads CASSYSRQSTDTQYF. The DNA for the CDR3 is TGTGCCAGCAGTTACTCGCGGCAGAGCACAGATACGCAGTATTTT.